Following are 23 T cell receptor beta chains from one sample sequenced in a study of blood T cell repertoires in COVID-19. Using immunoSEQ multiplex PCR, the repertoire was profiled, and TCRdb retains in-frame clones only, with some absent. The table includes 85,000 to 130,000 clones, about 91% detected once. The sample was peripheral blood. The receptors were gathered from a human donor in a cohort sampled during active COVID-19.

This rearrangement joins TRBV5-6 to TRBJ1-5, with D possibly TRBD1 on 5 matching bases. Germline CDR1 SGHDT, CDR2 YYEEEE. V lost 0 bases to trimming and J lost 2 bases, with 9 bases between them. The CDR3 is 15 residues long. The CDR3 reads CASSLGGWGNQPQHF. The CDR3 nucleotides read TGTGCCAGCAGCTTGGGGGGCTGGGGCAATCAGCCCCAGCATTTT.

CDR3 DNA: TGTGCCACCAGCATAGCGGAGAGGGGCGAGCAGTACTTC. Translated: CATSIAERGEQYF. The genes are TRBV15 and TRBJ2-7; possible D gene TRBD2, 6 bases. Trimming removed 4 bases from V and 6 bases from J, with 13 bases in between. The CDR3 runs 13 residues. Germline V gene lookup returns CDR1 LNHNV and CDR2 YYDKDF (reference sequence). The whole variable domain, remainder taken from reference TRBV15 and TRBJ2-7, is DAMVIQNPRYQVTQFGKPVTLSCSQTLNHNVMYWYQQKSSQAPKLLFHYYDKDFNNEADTPDNFQSRRPNTSFCFLDIRSPGLGDTAMYLCATSIAERGEQYFGPGTRLTVT.

This chain connects TRBV7-6 to TRBJ1-6, with 10 bases aligning to TRBD1. Trimming took 3 bases from V and 9 from J; bases not matched to a gene: 2. Germline values: CDR1 SGHVS, CDR2 FNYEAQ. The CDR3 runs 14 residues. The CDR3 here is CASSLGTGVSPLHF. The CDR3 region has the DNA TGTGCCAGCAGCTTGGGGACAGGGGTTTCACCCCTCCACTTT.

This clone was counted a few times. This CDR3 is also generated by other DNA sequences in the sample. V gene TRBV9 combines with J gene TRBJ2-1, with 9 positions matching TRBD2. Unmatched junction bases numbered 0, after V lost 0 bases and J lost 2 bases. Germline lookup yields CDR1 SGDLS and CDR2 YYNGEE. CDR3 size: 15 residues. The CDR3 DNA follows: TGTGCCAGCAGCGTAGGCGGGGGGGCCTACAATGAGCAGTTCTTC. Translation: CASSVGGGAYNEQFF. Using reference TRBV9 and TRBJ2-1 for the parts outside the CDR3, the full variable domain is DSGVTQTPKHLITATGQRVTLRCSPRSGDLSVYWYQQSLDQGLQFLIQYYNGEERAKGNILERFSAQQFPDLHSELNLSSLELGDSALYFCASSVGGGAYNEQFFGPGTRLTVL.

Note on this clone: Distinct nucleotide sequences in the sample also encode this CDR3. The rearrangement uses TRBV20-1 and TRBJ2-7; 9 bases align to TRBD1. Looked up from germline, CDR1 is DFQATT and CDR2 is SNEGSKA (reference sequence). The V and J ends lost 1 base and 13 bases, in that order; junction bases with no gene match: 5. This CDR3 has 11 residues. This CDR3 reads CSARGRDRVYF. CDR3 nucleotides: TGCAGTGCTAGAGGCCGGGACAGGGTTTACTTC.

V usage is TRBV27 and J usage is TRBJ1-2; D ambiguous. V was clipped by 3 bases and J by 4 bases, with 9 bases between them. The CDR3 contains 13 residues. Looked up from germline, CDR1 is MNHEY and CDR2 is SMNVEV (reference sequence). CDR3 sequence (DNA): TGTGCCAGCAGTTTCGGGGTGGCCTATGGCTACACCTTC. Its protein product is CASSFGVAYGYTF.

The chain has TRBV13 and TRBJ1-6; a possible D gene is TRBD1 (5 bases). The CDR3 spans 13 residues. The germline V gene has CDR1 PRHDT and CDR2 FYEKMQ (reference sequence). V gave up 7 bases and J gave up 11 bases, with 15 bases separating them. Here the CDR3 DNA reads TGTGCCAGCAACTCTCGGGGGGGGACACCCCTCCACTTT. It encodes CASNSRGGTPLHF.

The chain combines TRBV4-3 with TRBJ1-2, with D uncertain. Germline V gene sequence: CDR1 LGHNA, CDR2 YSLEER. The CDR3 has 14 amino acids. With 0 bases removed from V and 6 bases from J, the gap between germline ends came to 11 bases. Written as DNA, the CDR3 is TGCGCCAGCAGCCAAGATGAGGGAAACGATGGCTACACCTTC. Residues: CASSQDEGNDGYTF.

In this sample, this clone turned up once. The chain is built from TRBV7-2 and TRBJ1-5; a possible D gene is TRBD1 (5 bases). This CDR3 is 14 amino acids long. CDR1 is SGHTA and CDR2 is FQGNSA in the germline V gene. Trimming took off 1 base at V and 4 bases at J, with 8 bases between the two ends. The CDR3: CASSLGRVNQPQHF. Written as DNA, the CDR3 is TGTGCCAGCAGCTTAGGCAGGGTAAATCAGCCCCAGCATTTT. The whole variable domain, filled in from reference TRBV7-2 and TRBJ1-5, reads GAGVSQSPSNKVTEKGKDVELRCDPISGHTALYWYRQSLGQGLEFLIYFQGNSAPDKSGLPSDRFSAERTGGSVSTLTIQRTQQEDSAVYLCASSLGRVNQPQHFGDGTRLSIL.

This clone was detected only a few times. This chain joins TRBV7-9 and TRBJ1-5, with 7 bases aligning to TRBD1. Germline loops: CDR1 SEHNR, CDR2 FQNEAQ (reference sequence). The V gene end was trimmed by 5 bases and the J gene end by 9 bases; junction bases not matched to a gene: 13. This CDR3 has 15 amino acids. The CDR3 here is CASSGQDLAGGPQHF. The CDR3 DNA is TGTGCCAGCAGCGGACAGGACCTAGCGGGGGGGCCCCAGCATTTT.

The J gene is TRBJ1-2, the V gene TRBV6-2 or TRBV6-3, with 7 bases fitting TRBD1. Germline-derived CDR1 and CDR2 are MNHEY and SVGEGT. The length of the CDR3 is 13 residues. Trimming cost V 2 bases and J 4 bases; bases outside gene matches: 1. CDR3 loop: CASSYDRAYGYTF. CDR3 DNA: TGTGCCAGCAGTTACGACAGGGCCTATGGCTACACCTTC.

The genes are TRBV10-3 and TRBJ1-1, with 9 nucleotides matching TRBD1. Germline trimming cut 7 bases from V and 3 bases from J; bases unmatched to any gene: 6. The CDR3 is 14 residues long. Germline V gene sequence: CDR1 ENHRY, CDR2 SYGVKD. The CDR3 region is CAINRGLEDTEAFF. The CDR3 nucleotides read TGTGCCATCAACAGGGGGCTGGAGGACACTGAAGCTTTCTTT.

The chain employs TRBV9 and TRBJ2-7; TRBD1 aligns across 7 bases. This CDR3 has 16 amino acids. The germline CDR1 and CDR2 sequences are SGDLS and YYNGEE. The V gene end was trimmed by 4 bases and the J gene end by 5 bases; junction bases not matched to a gene: 15. CDR3 nucleotides: TGTGCCAGCAGCCCCGGCGGGCGACAGGGATTCCACGAGCAGTACTTC. This gives the protein CASSPGGRQGFHEQYF.

The CDR3 DNA is TGCAGCGTTGTAGTTTTCGGCGAGCAGTACTTC. Encoded protein: CSVVVFGEQYF. The gene calls are TRBV29-1 and TRBJ2-7, with no clear D. The CDR3 runs 11 residues. Germline CDR1 SQVTM, CDR2 ANQGSEA. V was cut by 4 bases and J by 6 bases, with 10 bases left in between.

The genes are TRBV19 and TRBJ2-7; D might be TRBD1 (6 bases). The CDR3 is 12 amino acids. Trimming left V 5 bases short and J 4 bases short, with 9 bases between. Germline CDR1 LNHDA, CDR2 SQIVND (reference sequence). This chain's CDR3 is CASSFGQYEQYF. DNA of the CDR3: TGTGCCAGTAGTTTTGGACAGTACGAGCAGTACTTC.

This chain joins TRBV4-3 and TRBJ1-4, with 7 positions matching TRBD1. Trimming cost V 3 bases and J 4 bases; bases outside gene matches: 5. From germline, CDR1 is LGHNA and CDR2 YSLEER. The CDR3 has 15 residues. CDR3 region: CASSQATGYNEKLFF. As DNA, the CDR3 is TGCGCCAGCAGCCAGGCGACAGGGTATAATGAAAAACTGTTTTTT.

The chain has TRBV11-1 and TRBJ2-3; 11 bases agree with TRBD2. CDR1 is SGHAT, CDR2 FQDESV, per germline (reference sequence). This CDR3 is built from 15 residues. V was pared by 3 bases and J by 1 base, with 0 bases of the junction left unmatched. CDR3 in amino acids: CASSLTSGGTDTQYF. CDR3 coding DNA: TGTGCCAGCAGCTTGACTAGCGGGGGCACAGATACGCAGTATTTT.

The chain couples TRBV19 to TRBJ1-2; maybe TRBD1 (5 bases). The CDR3 consists of 17 residues. V shed 2 bases and J shed 3 bases, with 19 bases lying between them. Germline-derived CDR1 and CDR2 are LNHDA and SQIVND (reference sequence). The CDR3 DNA is TGTGCCAGTAGTATATATTCACCCGTTCGGGGGTACTATGGCTACACCTTC. It encodes CASSIYSPVRGYYGYTF.

The chain is built from TRBV4-1 and TRBJ1-4; possibly TRBD1 for D (6 bases). The J call may be in error: the DNA end matches TRBJ2-2 better. The CDR3 totals 14 residues. In germline, CDR1 is MGHRA, CDR2 YSYEKL. The CDR3 spells CASSQVETGWELFF. In nucleotides, the CDR3 is TGCGCCAGCAGCCAAGTAGAGACAGGCTGGGAGCTGTTTTTT.

The chain links TRBV18 to TRBJ1-2; D remains ambiguous. V lost 3 bases and J lost 4, with 15 bases in between. The CDR3 spans 15 residues. Per germline, CDR1 KGHSH and CDR2 LQKENI. CDR3: CASSPTDSGPYGYTF. As DNA, the CDR3 is TGTGCCAGCTCACCTACTGATAGCGGTCCCTATGGCTACACCTTC.

The V and J genes are TRBV9 and TRBJ2-1; 7 positions match TRBD1. J lost 8 bases, V lost 4 bases, and 9 bases had no gene match. Germline assignment: CDR1 SGDLS and CDR2 YYNGEE. This CDR3 spans 14 amino acids. CDR3 nucleotides: TGTGCCAGCAGCAACAGGACAGGTTGGGATGAGCAGTTCTTC. Translating gives CASSNRTGWDEQFF. The entire variable domain, with the rest obtained from reference TRBV9 and TRBJ2-1, is as follows: DSGVTQTPKHLITATGQRVTLRCSPRSGDLSVYWYQQSLDQGLQFLIQYYNGEERAKGNILERFSAQQFPDLHSELNLSSLELGDSALYFCASSNRTGWDEQFFGPGTRLTVL.

This clone appeared once. This chain joins TRBV28 and TRBJ2-1; 9 positions match TRBD2. CDR1 and CDR2 from the germline V gene are MDHEN and SYDVKM. The CDR3 has 15 amino acids. V lost 3 bases to trimming and J lost 7 bases; unmatched junction nucleotides: 7. CDR3 sequence (DNA): TGTGCCAGCAGTTTTATAGCGGGAGACCGGAATGAGCAGTTCTTC. It encodes CASSFIAGDRNEQFF.

The chain couples TRBV5-1 to TRBJ1-3; TRBD1 agrees at 7 bases. CDR3 length equals 13 residues. Germline values: CDR1 SGHRS, CDR2 YFSETQ. J gave up 6 bases and V 3 bases, and 3 bases lay outside the gene matches. CDR3 coding DNA: TGCGCCAGCAGCTCAACAGGGGAAAACACCATATATTTT. It yields the protein CASSSTGENTIYF.